These T cell receptor beta chains were read from a single sample in a study of blood T cell repertoires in COVID-19. Sequencing used immunoSEQ multiplex PCR; TCRdb keeps in-frame clones, though not all of them. The sample carries 150,000 or so clones, roughly nine tenths recorded once. Sequenced input: peripheral blood. The receptors derive from a man aged 18 to 35 with COVID-19, enrolled during active disease. Each CDR3 is given with its conserved first and last residue. Each record gives: V gene, clone size, J gene, CDR3 length, D gene, CDR3 protein, CDR3 DNA. D genes are given only for firm matches. Clone size is given for some rows only: seen once, a few or many times, or a class if the clone is expanded.

V gene: TRBV5-4
clone size: NA
J gene: TRBJ2-1
CDR3 length: 15
D gene: TRBD2
CDR3 protein: CASSSGLAGNNEQFF
CDR3 DNA: TGTGCCAGCAGCTCGGGACTAGCGGGAAACAATGAGCAGTTCTTC

V gene: TRBV6-6
clone size: NA
J gene: TRBJ2-7
CDR3 length: 13
D gene: NA
CDR3 protein: CASAVRDSYEQYF
CDR3 DNA: TGTGCCAGCGCGGTCAGGGACTCCTACGAGCAGTACTTC

V gene: TRBV7-9
clone size: NA
J gene: TRBJ2-7
CDR3 length: 12
D gene: NA
CDR3 protein: CASTKTPYEQYF
CDR3 DNA: TGTGCCAGCACCAAAACACCCTACGAGCAGTACTTC

V gene: TRBV10-2
clone size: few
J gene: TRBJ2-7
CDR3 length: 15
D gene: NA
CDR3 protein: CASSGGYGPLYEQYF
CDR3 DNA: TGCGCCAGCAGCGGAGGCTACGGCCCCCTCTACGAGCAGTACTTC

V gene: TRBV28
clone size: NA
J gene: TRBJ1-5
CDR3 length: 13
D gene: NA
CDR3 protein: CASSLDSYQPQHF
CDR3 DNA: TGTGCCAGCAGCCTGGACAGTTATCAGCCCCAGCATTTT

V gene: TRBV5-1
clone size: once
J gene: TRBJ1-1
CDR3 length: 15
D gene: NA
CDR3 protein: CASSLRTGKNTEAFF
CDR3 DNA: TGCGCCAGCAGCTTGCGTACAGGCAAGAACACTGAAGCTTTCTTT

V gene: TRBV4-1
clone size: NA
J gene: TRBJ2-1
CDR3 length: 14
D gene: TRBD2
CDR3 protein: CASSQATSADEQFF
CDR3 DNA: TGCGCCAGCAGCCAGGCGACTAGCGCGGATGAGCAGTTCTTC

V gene: TRBV24-1
clone size: NA
J gene: TRBJ1-5
CDR3 length: 19
D gene: NA
CDR3 protein: CATSDSGGGVWEGNQPQHF
CDR3 DNA: TGTGCCACCAGTGATTCGGGCGGGGGAGTGTGGGAGGGCAATCAGCCCCAGCATTTT

V gene: TRBV7-2
clone size: NA
J gene: TRBJ2-2
CDR3 length: 17
D gene: NA
CDR3 protein: CASSLGGRRARTGELFF
CDR3 DNA: TGTGCCAGCAGCTTAGGGGGCCGGCGCGCCCGGACCGGGGAGCTGTTTTTT

V gene: TRBV20-1
clone size: once
J gene: TRBJ2-5
CDR3 length: 11
D gene: NA
CDR3 protein: CSATGEETQYF
CDR3 DNA: TGCAGTGCTACAGGGGAAGAGACCCAGTACTTC

V gene: TRBV27
clone size: once
J gene: TRBJ1-2
CDR3 length: 13
D gene: NA
CDR3 protein: CASSFSTSYGYTF
CDR3 DNA: TGTGCCAGCAGTTTTTCAACAAGTTATGGCTACACCTTC

V gene: TRBV30
clone size: NA
J gene: TRBJ1-2
CDR3 length: 14
D gene: NA
CDR3 protein: CACPRGGAGYGYTF
CDR3 DNA: TGTGCCTGCCCCCGTGGGGGCGCTGGATATGGCTACACCTTC

V gene: TRBV4-3
clone size: NA
J gene: TRBJ1-6
CDR3 length: 16
D gene: TRBD1
CDR3 protein: CASSASPGTGKSPLHF
CDR3 DNA: TGCGCCAGCAGCGCCAGCCCCGGGACAGGGAAATCACCCCTCCACTTT

V gene: TRBV30
clone size: NA
J gene: TRBJ1-5
CDR3 length: 13
D gene: NA
CDR3 protein: CAWSAQLDQPQHF
CDR3 DNA: TGTGCCTGGAGTGCCCAACTCGATCAGCCCCAGCATTTT

V gene: TRBV10-1
clone size: once
J gene: TRBJ2-7
CDR3 length: 14
D gene: NA
CDR3 protein: CASSDHRGGYEQYF
CDR3 DNA: TGCGCCAGCAGTGACCACAGGGGGGGATACGAGCAGTACTTC

V gene: TRBV30
clone size: once
J gene: TRBJ2-4
CDR3 length: 13
D gene: NA
CDR3 protein: CAWSFGAKNIQYF
CDR3 DNA: TGTGCCTGGAGTTTCGGGGCCAAAAACATTCAGTACTTC

V gene: TRBV10-3
clone size: NA
J gene: TRBJ2-1
CDR3 length: 13
D gene: TRBD2
CDR3 protein: CAITGTTNNEQFF
CDR3 DNA: TGTGCCATCACCGGGACTACCAACAATGAGCAGTTCTTC

V gene: TRBV28
clone size: NA
J gene: TRBJ1-5
CDR3 length: 14
D gene: NA
CDR3 protein: CASTLPGGNQPQHF
CDR3 DNA: TGTGCCAGCACCCTACCAGGGGGCAATCAGCCCCAGCATTTT

V gene: TRBV7-2
clone size: NA
J gene: TRBJ2-7
CDR3 length: 13
D gene: NA
CDR3 protein: CASSRGPSYEQYF
CDR3 DNA: TGTGCCAGCAGCAGGGGTCCCTCCTACGAGCAGTACTTC

V gene: TRBV19
clone size: NA
J gene: TRBJ2-7
CDR3 length: 15
D gene: NA
CDR3 protein: CASSIDETNTYEQYF
CDR3 DNA: TGTGCCAGTAGTATAGACGAAACTAATACCTACGAGCAGTACTTC

V gene: TRBV19
clone size: NA
J gene: TRBJ1-2
CDR3 length: 14
D gene: NA
CDR3 protein: CATTAGDMRYGYTF
CDR3 DNA: TGTGCCACCACCGCGGGGGACATGAGATATGGCTACACCTTC

V gene: TRBV30
clone size: NA
J gene: TRBJ2-7
CDR3 length: 13
D gene: TRBD1
CDR3 protein: CACLTGGTYEQYF
CDR3 DNA: TGTGCCTGCTTGACAGGGGGGACCTACGAGCAGTACTTC

V gene: TRBV16
clone size: NA
J gene: TRBJ2-7
CDR3 length: 12
D gene: NA
CDR3 protein: CASSQSLRDAIF
CDR3 DNA: TGTGCCAGCAGCCAATCCCTGCGGGATGCCATCTTC

V gene: TRBV5-1
clone size: NA
J gene: TRBJ2-7
CDR3 length: 15
D gene: TRBD2
CDR3 protein: CASSPGLAGDYEQYF
CDR3 DNA: TGCGCCAGCAGCCCCGGACTAGCGGGAGACTACGAGCAGTACTTC

V gene: TRBV3-1/TRBV3-2
clone size: NA
J gene: TRBJ2-3
CDR3 length: 16
D gene: TRBD1
CDR3 protein: CASSQSRDRGTDTQYF
CDR3 DNA: TGTGCCAGCAGCCAGTCCCGGGACAGGGGGACAGATACGCAGTATTTT

V gene: TRBV18
clone size: NA
J gene: TRBJ2-7
CDR3 length: 15
D gene: NA
CDR3 protein: CASSPNRGSSYEQYF
CDR3 DNA: TGTGCCAGCTCACCAAATAGGGGCAGTTCCTACGAGCAGTACTTC

V gene: TRBV27
clone size: NA
J gene: TRBJ1-5
CDR3 length: 15
D gene: NA
CDR3 protein: CASSLGQGLGQPQHF
CDR3 DNA: TGTGCCAGCAGTTTGGGGCAGGGGTTAGGTCAGCCCCAGCATTTT

V gene: TRBV3-1/TRBV3-2
clone size: NA
J gene: TRBJ2-2
CDR3 length: 15
D gene: TRBD2
CDR3 protein: CASSRSGKETGELFF
CDR3 DNA: TGTGCCAGCAGCCGTAGCGGGAAAGAAACCGGGGAGCTGTTTTTT

V gene: TRBV13
clone size: once
J gene: TRBJ2-5
CDR3 length: 15
D gene: TRBD1
CDR3 protein: CASSTWTGARETQYF
CDR3 DNA: TGTGCCAGCAGCACTTGGACAGGCGCTAGAGAGACCCAGTACTTC

V gene: TRBV10-3
clone size: NA
J gene: TRBJ1-3
CDR3 length: 14
D gene: TRBD1
CDR3 protein: CAITPSGQGNTIYF
CDR3 DNA: TGTGCCATCACCCCATCGGGACAGGGAAACACCATATATTTT

V gene: TRBV29-1
clone size: NA
J gene: TRBJ2-2
CDR3 length: 14
D gene: NA
CDR3 protein: CSVPEGANTGELFF
CDR3 DNA: TGCAGCGTCCCCGAGGGGGCGAACACCGGGGAGCTGTTTTTT

V gene: TRBV19
clone size: NA
J gene: TRBJ2-3
CDR3 length: 15
D gene: TRBD1
CDR3 protein: CASRVRDRVHYTQYF
CDR3 DNA: TGTGCCAGTAGGGTCCGGGACAGGGTACATTATACGCAGTATTTT

V gene: TRBV27
clone size: NA
J gene: TRBJ2-7
CDR3 length: 12
D gene: TRBD1
CDR3 protein: CASSTGVHEQYF
CDR3 DNA: TGTGCCAGCAGTACAGGGGTTCACGAGCAGTACTTC

V gene: TRBV7-2
clone size: NA
J gene: TRBJ1-2
CDR3 length: 15
D gene: NA
CDR3 protein: CASSPPAGTNYGYTF
CDR3 DNA: TGTGCCAGCAGCCCCCCGGCGGGAACTAACTATGGCTACACCTTC

V gene: TRBV7-2
clone size: NA
J gene: TRBJ2-7
CDR3 length: 14
D gene: TRBD1
CDR3 protein: CASSFRQGAGLMYF
CDR3 DNA: TGTGCCAGCAGCTTCCGACAGGGGGCAGGACTGATGTACTTC

V gene: TRBV2
clone size: NA
J gene: TRBJ2-6
CDR3 length: 14
D gene: NA
CDR3 protein: CASRGGSGANVLTF
CDR3 DNA: TGTGCCAGCAGAGGCGGCTCTGGGGCCAACGTCCTGACTTTC

V gene: TRBV21-1
clone size: NA
J gene: TRBJ2-6
CDR3 length: 15
D gene: NA
CDR3 protein: CASSTTGTGANVLTF
CDR3 DNA: TGTGCCAGCAGCACAACAGGGACTGGGGCCAACGTCCTGACTTTC

V gene: TRBV19
clone size: NA
J gene: TRBJ2-2
CDR3 length: 14
D gene: NA
CDR3 protein: CASSEEGNTGELFF
CDR3 DNA: TGTGCCAGTAGTGAGGAGGGGAACACCGGGGAGCTGTTTTTT

V gene: TRBV7-9
clone size: NA
J gene: TRBJ2-2
CDR3 length: 17
D gene: NA
CDR3 protein: CASSFRATGSYTGELFF
CDR3 DNA: TGTGCCAGCAGCTTTCGGGCCACAGGGAGTTACACCGGGGAGCTGTTTTTT

V gene: TRBV4-1
clone size: once
J gene: TRBJ1-1
CDR3 length: 15
D gene: NA
CDR3 protein: CASSFPGGEDTEAFF
CDR3 DNA: TGCGCCAGCAGCTTCCCCGGGGGGGAGGACACTGAAGCTTTCTTT

V gene: TRBV21-1
clone size: NA
J gene: TRBJ2-5
CDR3 length: 17
D gene: NA
CDR3 protein: CASSKTLVGRWFETQYF
CDR3 DNA: TGTGCCAGCAGCAAAACCCTTGTGGGGAGGTGGTTCGAGACCCAGTACTTC

V gene: TRBV7-2
clone size: NA
J gene: TRBJ2-7
CDR3 length: 18
D gene: TRBD2
CDR3 protein: CASSFRTVTSGSWYEQYF
CDR3 DNA: TGTGCCAGCAGCTTCCGGACAGTTACTAGCGGGAGTTGGTACGAGCAGTACTTC

V gene: TRBV10-3
clone size: NA
J gene: TRBJ2-5
CDR3 length: 12
D gene: NA
CDR3 protein: CAHGRGGETQYF
CDR3 DNA: TGTGCCCACGGTAGGGGGGGAGAGACCCAGTACTTC

V gene: TRBV2
clone size: NA
J gene: TRBJ2-7
CDR3 length: 11
D gene: TRBD1
CDR3 protein: CASWTGAEQYF
CDR3 DNA: TGTGCCAGCTGGACAGGGGCCGAGCAGTACTTC

V gene: TRBV3-1/TRBV3-2
clone size: few
J gene: TRBJ2-7
CDR3 length: 14
D gene: NA
CDR3 protein: CASSQQGTPYEQYF
CDR3 DNA: TGTGCCAGCAGCCAACAGGGGACACCCTACGAGCAGTACTTC

V gene: TRBV5-4
clone size: NA
J gene: TRBJ1-2
CDR3 length: 14
D gene: NA
CDR3 protein: CASSLVAGIYGYTF
CDR3 DNA: TGTGCCAGCAGCTTGGTAGCGGGAATCTATGGCTACACCTTC

V gene: TRBV10-1
clone size: NA
J gene: TRBJ2-3
CDR3 length: 15
D gene: NA
CDR3 protein: CASSELGASTDTQYF
CDR3 DNA: TGCGCCAGCAGTGAGTTGGGGGCTAGCACAGATACGCAGTATTTT

V gene: TRBV7-2
clone size: NA
J gene: TRBJ2-7
CDR3 length: 14
D gene: NA
CDR3 protein: CASSSTPGDYEQYF
CDR3 DNA: TGTGCCAGCAGCTCGACCCCGGGGGATTACGAGCAGTACTTC

V gene: TRBV5-1
clone size: NA
J gene: TRBJ2-3
CDR3 length: 11
D gene: NA
CDR3 protein: CASSHTDTQYF
CDR3 DNA: TGCGCCAGCAGCCACACAGATACGCAGTATTTT

V gene: TRBV28
clone size: NA
J gene: TRBJ2-1
CDR3 length: 13
D gene: NA
CDR3 protein: CASNLAQNNEQFF
CDR3 DNA: TGTGCCAGCAACCTAGCGCAGAACAATGAGCAGTTCTTC

V gene: TRBV6-1
clone size: NA
J gene: TRBJ1-2
CDR3 length: 14
D gene: TRBD1
CDR3 protein: CASSERQGDYGYTF
CDR3 DNA: TGTGCCAGCAGTGAAAGGCAGGGGGACTATGGCTACACCTTC

V gene: TRBV18
clone size: few
J gene: TRBJ1-2
CDR3 length: 13
D gene: NA
CDR3 protein: CASSPSGDYGYTF
CDR3 DNA: TGTGCCAGCTCACCCTCAGGTGACTATGGCTACACCTTC

V gene: TRBV28
clone size: few
J gene: TRBJ1-4
CDR3 length: 15
D gene: NA
CDR3 protein: CASSLRDQGSEKLLF
CDR3 DNA: TGTGCCAGCAGTTTAAGGGACCAGGGGTCTGAAAAACTGCTTTTT

V gene: TRBV4-1
clone size: NA
J gene: TRBJ1-1
CDR3 length: 13
D gene: NA
CDR3 protein: CASRGVRGDEAFF
CDR3 DNA: TGCGCCAGCAGGGGGGTCCGGGGGGACGAAGCTTTCTTT